This is a list of T cell receptor beta chains from one sample in a study of Graves' ophthalmopathy and Graves' hyperthyroidism. Each CDR3 protein is one row after TCRdb ran MiXCR on the multiplex PCR reads. Of 600,000 to 650,000 distinct CDR3 sequences listed, about a fifth are singletons. The specimen sequenced was peripheral blood. These receptors were collected from a woman aged 18-35 years with stable Graves' hyperthyroidism. Some clones in this sample may be carry-over from other donors' samples. The CDR3 runs from the conserved cysteine through the conserved F or W. Each record gives: V gene, J gene, clone size, D gene, CDR3 protein, CDR3 DNA. A D gene is named only where the DNA matches it firmly. The size of a clone is reported for some rows only, either as once, few or many, or as a class for expanded clones.

v_gene: TRBV7-7; j_gene: TRBJ2-5; abundance: many; d_gene: TRBD2; CDR3aa: CASSPLGLVGETQYF; CDR3nt: TGTGCTAGCAGCCCCCTGGGACTAGTGGGGGAGACCCAGTACTTC
v_gene: TRBV12-3/TRBV12-4; j_gene: TRBJ2-7; abundance: many; d_gene: TRBD1; CDR3aa: CASSLSLLAGTGRHEQYF; CDR3nt: TGTGCCAGCAGTTTAAGCCTCCTTGCCGGGACAGGGAGACACGAGCAGTACTTC
v_gene: TRBV12-3/TRBV12-4; j_gene: TRBJ1-1; abundance: .; d_gene: .; CDR3aa: CASSSTRRAAEAFF; CDR3nt: TGTGCCAGCAGTTCTACCCGACGGGCGGCTGAAGCTTTCTTT
v_gene: TRBV5-1; j_gene: TRBJ2-7; abundance: few; d_gene: TRBD1; CDR3aa: CASSLWALGQGATYEQYF; CDR3nt: TGCGCCAGCAGCTTGTGGGCCCTAGGCCAGGGGGCCACCTACGAGCAGTACTTC
v_gene: TRBV6-1; j_gene: TRBJ1-1; abundance: many; d_gene: .; CDR3aa: CASTWNTEAFF; CDR3nt: TGTGCCAGCACCTGGAACACTGAAGCTTTCTTT
v_gene: TRBV12-3/TRBV12-4; j_gene: TRBJ2-2; abundance: many; d_gene: .; CDR3aa: CASSRTENTGELFF; CDR3nt: TGTGCCAGCAGCCGGACAGAAAACACCGGGGAGCTGTTTTTT
v_gene: TRBV27; j_gene: TRBJ1-5; abundance: many; d_gene: .; CDR3aa: CASRKEYSNQPQHF; CDR3nt: TGTGCCAGCAGAAAGGAATATAGCAATCAGCCCCAGCATTTT
v_gene: TRBV7-9; j_gene: TRBJ2-5; abundance: many; d_gene: TRBD1; CDR3aa: CASSSTGQKKETQYF; CDR3nt: TGTGCCAGCAGCTCCACGGGACAGAAGAAAGAGACCCAGTACTTC
v_gene: TRBV20-1; j_gene: TRBJ2-2; abundance: few; d_gene: .; CDR3aa: CSASTSSGELFF; CDR3nt: TGCAGTGCCAGTACTAGTTCCGGGGAGCTGTTTTTT
v_gene: TRBV5-1; j_gene: TRBJ2-2; abundance: .; d_gene: TRBD1; CDR3aa: CASSRSGTVINTGELFF; CDR3nt: TGCGCCAGCAGCCGTTCCGGGACAGTGATCAACACCGGGGAGCTGTTTTTT
v_gene: TRBV5-1; j_gene: TRBJ2-7; abundance: many; d_gene: .; CDR3aa: CASSKGTSMDEQYF; CDR3nt: TGCGCCAGCAGCAAAGGGACGAGTATGGACGAGCAGTACTTC
v_gene: TRBV12-3/TRBV12-4; j_gene: TRBJ1-6; abundance: many; d_gene: TRBD1; CDR3aa: CASSVRDRVLSPLHF; CDR3nt: TGTGCCAGCAGTGTCCGGGACAGGGTTCTTTCACCCCTCCACTTT
v_gene: TRBV12-3/TRBV12-4; j_gene: TRBJ1-2; abundance: once; d_gene: .; CDR3aa: CASSQGQFGYTF; CDR3nt: TGTGCCAGCAGCCAAGGACAGTTTGGCTACACCTTC
v_gene: TRBV12-3/TRBV12-4; j_gene: TRBJ1-1; abundance: few; d_gene: TRBD1; CDR3aa: CASRLYPGGTEAFF; CDR3nt: TGTGCCAGCAGACTTTACCCAGGGGGCACTGAAGCTTTCTTT
v_gene: TRBV12-3/TRBV12-4; j_gene: TRBJ2-7; abundance: many; d_gene: TRBD2; CDR3aa: CASSYLAGGTSEQYF; CDR3nt: TGTGCCAGCAGTTACCTAGCGGGAGGAACCTCGGAGCAGTACTTC
v_gene: TRBV3-1; j_gene: TRBJ2-5; abundance: .; d_gene: .; CDR3aa: CASGQRGHQETQYF; CDR3nt: TGTGCCAGCGGCCAACGAGGCCATCAAGAGACCCAGTACTTC
v_gene: TRBV5-1; j_gene: TRBJ1-2; abundance: .; d_gene: .; CDR3aa: CASSFESDYGYTF; CDR3nt: TGCGCCAGCAGCTTTGAATCGGACTATGGCTACACCTTC
v_gene: TRBV6-1; j_gene: TRBJ1-1; abundance: few; d_gene: TRBD1; CDR3aa: CASSHMPGQTMNTEAFF; CDR3nt: TGTGCCAGCAGTCATATGCCGGGACAGACTATGAACACTGAAGCTTTCTTT
v_gene: TRBV5-1; j_gene: TRBJ2-5; abundance: .; d_gene: .; CDR3aa: CASRGGRAVLSMRRTQYF; CDR3nt: TGCGCCAGCAGAGGGGGGAGGGCCGTCTTAAGTATGAGGAGGACCCAGTACTTC
v_gene: TRBV30; j_gene: TRBJ2-7; abundance: many; d_gene: TRBD1; CDR3aa: CAASDVVLETGGYEQYF; CDR3nt: TGTGCCGCTAGCGACGTAGTACTCGAGACAGGGGGCTACGAGCAGTACTTC
v_gene: TRBV5-5; j_gene: TRBJ2-7; abundance: few; d_gene: TRBD1; CDR3aa: CASTPWGRQGTYEQYF; CDR3nt: TGTGCCAGCACCCCCTGGGGTAGACAGGGAACGTACGAGCAGTACTTC
v_gene: TRBV6-5; j_gene: TRBJ2-5; abundance: few; d_gene: TRBD2; CDR3aa: CASSSATSGSQETQYF; CDR3nt: TGTGCCAGCAGTTCGGCGACTAGCGGGAGTCAAGAGACCCAGTACTTC
v_gene: TRBV12-3/TRBV12-4; j_gene: TRBJ2-5; abundance: .; d_gene: TRBD1; CDR3aa: CASSPLRGSETQYF; CDR3nt: TGTGCCAGCAGTCCTCTCAGGGGGTCAGAGACCCAGTACTTC
v_gene: TRBV20-1; j_gene: TRBJ1-1; abundance: .; d_gene: .; CDR3aa: CSASRAGPNTEAFF; CDR3nt: TGCAGTGCTAGTCGGGCAGGCCCGAACACTGAAGCTTTCTTT
v_gene: TRBV5-1; j_gene: TRBJ1-6; abundance: many; d_gene: .; CDR3aa: CASSLAGEGSPLHF; CDR3nt: TGCGCCAGCAGCTTGGCAGGGGAGGGTTCACCCCTCCACTTT
v_gene: TRBV4-1; j_gene: TRBJ1-5; abundance: few; d_gene: .; CDR3aa: CASSQDHGGFSNQPQHF; CDR3nt: TGCGCCAGCAGCCAAGATCATGGCGGATTTAGCAATCAGCCCCAGCATTTT
v_gene: TRBV5-1; j_gene: TRBJ2-7; abundance: many; d_gene: TRBD1; CDR3aa: CASSFTGASYEQYF; CDR3nt: TGCGCCAGCAGCTTTACAGGGGCCTCCTACGAGCAGTACTTC
v_gene: TRBV30; j_gene: TRBJ1-2; abundance: many; d_gene: .; CDR3aa: CAWSVVGPTNYGYTF; CDR3nt: TGTGCCTGGAGTGTAGTAGGTCCTACTAACTATGGCTACACCTTC
v_gene: TRBV6-4; j_gene: TRBJ1-1; abundance: many; d_gene: .; CDR3aa: CASSGDKRWTEAFF; CDR3nt: TGTGCCAGCAGTGGGGACAAAAGATGGACTGAGGCTTTCTTT
v_gene: TRBV28; j_gene: TRBJ1-2; abundance: many; d_gene: .; CDR3aa: CASRPGTFGLVGYTF; CDR3nt: TGTGCCAGCAGGCCGGGGACGTTTGGTCTAGTGGGCTACACCTTC
v_gene: TRBV4-3; j_gene: TRBJ2-5; abundance: few; d_gene: .; CDR3aa: CASSQDFRQGGETQYF; CDR3nt: TGCGCCAGCAGCCAAGATTTTCGACAGGGAGGAGAGACCCAGTACTTC
v_gene: TRBV7-9; j_gene: TRBJ1-5; abundance: .; d_gene: .; CDR3aa: CASSLASGNPWHF; CDR3nt: TGTGCCAGCAGCTTAGCGTCCGGCAATCCGTGGCATTTT
v_gene: TRBV19; j_gene: TRBJ1-5; abundance: .; d_gene: TRBD1; CDR3aa: CASSPRPGQGADQPQHF; CDR3nt: TGTGCCAGTAGCCCACGGCCGGGACAGGGGGCCGATCAGCCCCAGCATTTT
v_gene: TRBV2; j_gene: TRBJ2-2; abundance: many; d_gene: .; CDR3aa: CASSQWRDTGELFF; CDR3nt: TGTGCCAGCTCCCAATGGAGGGACACCGGGGAGCTGTTTTTT
v_gene: TRBV18; j_gene: TRBJ2-7; abundance: few; d_gene: TRBD2; CDR3aa: CASSGAGLGKGEQYF; CDR3nt: TGTGCCAGCTCGGGCGCCGGACTAGGGAAGGGCGAGCAGTACTTC
v_gene: TRBV29-1; j_gene: TRBJ1-2; abundance: .; d_gene: .; CDR3aa: CSVNSLQRVGYTF; CDR3nt: TGCAGCGTTAACTCCCTCCAGAGGGTTGGCTACACCTTC
v_gene: TRBV10-3; j_gene: TRBJ2-2; abundance: few; d_gene: .; CDR3aa: CAISDSGPTNTGELFF; CDR3nt: TGTGCCATCAGTGATTCGGGGCCCACGAACACCGGGGAGCTGTTTTTT
v_gene: TRBV7-2; j_gene: TRBJ1-1; abundance: .; d_gene: .; CDR3aa: CASSLRWRGNTEAFF; CDR3nt: TGTGCCAGCAGCTTACGGTGGAGGGGGAACACTGAAGCTTTCTTT
v_gene: TRBV12-3/TRBV12-4; j_gene: TRBJ2-7; abundance: many; d_gene: TRBD1; CDR3aa: CASSPEDRGYEQYF; CDR3nt: TGTGCCAGCAGTCCCGAGGACAGGGGCTACGAGCAGTACTTC
v_gene: TRBV20-1; j_gene: TRBJ1-2; abundance: few; d_gene: .; CDR3aa: CSAQRSRDGFGYTF; CDR3nt: TGCAGTGCACAGAGGTCCAGGGATGGTTTTGGCTACACCTTC
v_gene: TRBV6-5; j_gene: TRBJ2-7; abundance: many; d_gene: .; CDR3aa: CASVGRGLYEQYF; CDR3nt: TGTGCCAGCGTTGGACGGGGGCTCTACGAGCAGTACTTC
v_gene: TRBV20-1; j_gene: TRBJ1-2; abundance: .; d_gene: .; CDR3aa: CSAVQGDYGYTF; CDR3nt: TGCAGTGCGGTCCAGGGAGACTATGGCTACACCTTC
v_gene: TRBV28; j_gene: TRBJ2-7; abundance: many; d_gene: .; CDR3aa: CASSPPGVWNEQYF; CDR3nt: TGTGCCAGCAGTCCCCCCGGGGTCTGGAACGAGCAGTACTTC
v_gene: TRBV20-1; j_gene: TRBJ2-4; abundance: many; d_gene: .; CDR3aa: CSARDRRRGKNIQYF; CDR3nt: TGCAGTGCTAGAGACAGGAGGAGGGGAAAAAACATTCAGTACTTC
v_gene: TRBV30; j_gene: TRBJ1-2; abundance: many; d_gene: TRBD1; CDR3aa: CAWSPSAGGQGYTF; CDR3nt: TGTGCCTGGAGTCCTTCCGCAGGGGGCCAGGGCTACACCTTC
v_gene: TRBV7-9; j_gene: TRBJ2-7; abundance: many; d_gene: TRBD2; CDR3aa: CASSLISGGRDEQYF; CDR3nt: TGTGCCAGCAGCTTAATTAGCGGGGGGCGCGACGAGCAGTACTTC
v_gene: TRBV20-1; j_gene: TRBJ1-2; abundance: many; d_gene: .; CDR3aa: CSASGRATEGYTF; CDR3nt: TGCAGTGCCTCGGGCCGAGCGACGGAGGGCTACACCTTC
v_gene: TRBV20-1; j_gene: TRBJ2-5; abundance: few; d_gene: .; CDR3aa: CSARDVGRAVETQYF; CDR3nt: TGCAGTGCTAGAGATGTCGGACGGGCCGTGGAGACCCAGTACTTC
v_gene: TRBV27; j_gene: TRBJ2-6; abundance: many; d_gene: .; CDR3aa: CASSSGQNSGANVLTF; CDR3nt: TGTGCCAGCAGTTCGGGACAAAATTCTGGGGCCAACGTCCTGACTTTC
v_gene: TRBV7-9; j_gene: TRBJ2-2; abundance: few; d_gene: .; CDR3aa: CASSLRRGTGELFF; CDR3nt: TGTGCCAGCAGCTTGCGGCGTGGCACCGGGGAGCTGTTTTTT
v_gene: TRBV19; j_gene: TRBJ1-1; abundance: .; d_gene: TRBD1; CDR3aa: CASSTPPPGQGRRNTEAFF; CDR3nt: TGTGCCAGTAGTACCCCCCCTCCGGGACAGGGGCGTCGGAACACTGAAGCTTTCTTT
v_gene: TRBV11-2; j_gene: TRBJ2-5; abundance: .; d_gene: .; CDR3aa: CASSLVNGDQETQYF; CDR3nt: TGTGCCAGCAGCTTAGTGAACGGCGACCAAGAGACCCAGTACTTC
v_gene: TRBV12-3/TRBV12-4; j_gene: TRBJ1-1; abundance: many; d_gene: TRBD1; CDR3aa: CASTAGQGNTEAFF; CDR3nt: TGTGCCAGCACCGCGGGACAGGGGAACACTGAAGCTTTCTTT
v_gene: TRBV7-3; j_gene: TRBJ2-5; abundance: many; d_gene: .; CDR3aa: CASSANREETQYF; CDR3nt: TGTGCCAGCAGCGCCAACAGGGAAGAGACCCAGTACTTC
v_gene: TRBV24-1; j_gene: TRBJ2-7; abundance: many; d_gene: TRBD1; CDR3aa: CATRGDRAAYEQYF; CDR3nt: TGTGCCACCAGGGGGGACAGGGCCGCCTACGAGCAGTACTTC
v_gene: TRBV7-9; j_gene: TRBJ1-2; abundance: .; d_gene: .; CDR3aa: CASSLNQGINYGYTF; CDR3nt: TGTGCCAGCAGCTTAAACCAGGGGATTAACTATGGCTACACCTTC